This entry describes one TCR beta chain. Its antigen is not identified. Germline values: CDR1 MNHEY, CDR2 SMNVEV (reference sequence). The CDR3 sequence is 12 residues long. V lost 6 bases to trimming and J lost 5 bases, with 10 bases between them. The data originate from a study of Tregs in tolerant kidney transplant recipients. Study observations and caveats: This study did not directly address biological reproducibility.

Using immunoSEQ multiplex PCR, the repertoire was profiled, and TCRdb retains in-frame clones only, with some absent. The sample lists some 88,000 clones, around 94% occurring once. This sequence was found in a human donor in good health. This sequence joins TRBV27 and TRBJ1-2; D is ambiguous. Sequenced sample: CD8+ T cells from blood. The CDR3 region has the DNA TGTGCCAGCAGCCTAAATGGGTATGGCTACACCTTC. Its translation: CASSLNGYGYTF.